The source of this TCR beta chain is a study of T cell repertoires in cytomegalovirus infection. Across the study: TCR beta signatures that were public indicated CMV infection and matching HLA type.

TCRdb re-called the reads with MiXCR, one entry per CDR3 protein. The data hold some 320,000 distinct CDR3 sequences, with around a tenth observed a single time. This clonotype turned up a few times. Its cognate antigen is unknown. Study outcomes and limitations: Within the response measured ex vivo, HLA-C-restricted CMV-specific TCR beta clonotypes were dominant. Cumulative frequency (of public TCR beta family members) identified carriers of CMV plus the relevant HLA.

Germline loops: CDR1 LGHNA, CDR2 YNFKEQ. Trimming left V 4 bases short and J 8 bases short, with 9 bases between. This CDR3 is built from 12 residues. The sequence derives from a human donor in good health (CMV status not recorded). Some clones in this sample may be carry-over from other donors' samples. Source material: PBMCs. The chain is built from TRBV4-2 and TRBJ1-3; the D is unclear. CDR3: CASSRVPDTIYF. The CDR3 region has the DNA TGTGCCAGCAGCCGAGTCCCGGACACCATATATTTT.